This T cell receptor beta chain was sequenced in a study of blood T cell repertoires in COVID-19. About the study: The study drew acute and convalescent COVID-19 samples from the United States, Italy and Spain. The cDNA or gDNA used as material had been derived from T cells, B-cell-depleted T cells, or PBMCs.

Sequencing was performed with immunoSEQ multiplex PCR; in TCRdb, only in-frame clones are kept and a portion is missing. This table has some 52,000 clones, under 90% appearing once. V lost 3 bases and J lost 2; bases outside the gene matches: 11. The CDR3 sequence is 18 residues long. Germline V gene data show CDR1 as SGHDN and CDR2 as FVKESK. V usage is TRBV14 and J usage is TRBJ2-1; TRBD1 aligns across 9 bases. The sequence was obtained from a human donor in a cohort sampled during active COVID-19. Sequencing was carried out using peripheral blood. The CDR3 protein is CASSQRDRAFLAYNEQFF. CDR3 DNA sequence: TGTGCCAGCAGCCAGAGGGACAGGGCTTTCTTGGCCTACAATGAGCAGTTCTTC.